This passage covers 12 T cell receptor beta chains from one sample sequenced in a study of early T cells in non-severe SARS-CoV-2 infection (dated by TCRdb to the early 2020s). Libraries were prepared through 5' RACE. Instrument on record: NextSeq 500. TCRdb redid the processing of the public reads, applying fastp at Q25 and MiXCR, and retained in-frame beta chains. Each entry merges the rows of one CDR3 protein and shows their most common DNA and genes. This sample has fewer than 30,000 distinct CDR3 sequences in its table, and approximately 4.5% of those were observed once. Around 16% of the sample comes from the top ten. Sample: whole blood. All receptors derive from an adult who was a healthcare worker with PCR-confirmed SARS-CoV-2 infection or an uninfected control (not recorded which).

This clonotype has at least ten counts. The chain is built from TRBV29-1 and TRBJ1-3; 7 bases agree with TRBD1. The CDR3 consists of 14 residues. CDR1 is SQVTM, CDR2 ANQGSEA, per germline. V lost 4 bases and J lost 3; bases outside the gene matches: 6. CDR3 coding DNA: TGCAGCGTTGTGACAGGGAGTTATGGAAACACCATATATTTT. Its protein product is CSVVTGSYGNTIYF.

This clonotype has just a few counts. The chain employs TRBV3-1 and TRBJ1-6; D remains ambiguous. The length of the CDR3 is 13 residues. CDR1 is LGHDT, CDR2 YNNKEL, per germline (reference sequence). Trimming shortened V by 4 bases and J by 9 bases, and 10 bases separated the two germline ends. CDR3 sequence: CASSPSRRSPLHF. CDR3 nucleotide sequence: TGTGCCAGCAGCCCATCAAGACGTTCACCCCTCCACTTT.

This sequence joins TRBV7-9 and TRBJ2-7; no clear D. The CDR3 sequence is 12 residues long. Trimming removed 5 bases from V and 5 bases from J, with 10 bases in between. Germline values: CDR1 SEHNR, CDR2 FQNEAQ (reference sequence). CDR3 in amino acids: CASSPARNEQYF. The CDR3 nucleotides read TGTGCCAGCAGCCCCGCGAGGAACGAGCAGTACTTC. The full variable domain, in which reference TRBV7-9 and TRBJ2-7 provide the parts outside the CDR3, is DTGVSQNPRHKITKRGQNVTFRCDPISEHNRLYWYRQTLGQGPEFLTYFQNEAQLEKSRLLSDRFSAERPKGSFSTLEIQRTEQGDSAMYLCASSPARNEQYFGPGTRLTVT.

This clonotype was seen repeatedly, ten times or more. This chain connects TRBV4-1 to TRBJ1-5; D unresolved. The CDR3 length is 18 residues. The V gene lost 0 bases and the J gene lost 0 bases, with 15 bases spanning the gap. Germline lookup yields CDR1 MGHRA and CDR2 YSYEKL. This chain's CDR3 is CASSQEYALYTSNQPQHF. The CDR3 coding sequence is TGCGCCAGCAGCCAAGAGTATGCTCTATACACTAGCAATCAGCCCCAGCATTTT.

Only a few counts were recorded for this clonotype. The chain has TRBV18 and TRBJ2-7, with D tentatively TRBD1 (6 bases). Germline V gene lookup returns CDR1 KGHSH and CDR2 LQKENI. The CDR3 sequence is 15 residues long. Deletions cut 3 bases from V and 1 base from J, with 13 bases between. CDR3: CASSPGALTSYEQYF. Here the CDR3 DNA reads TGTGCCAGCTCACCGGGGGCCCTCACTTCCTACGAGCAGTACTTC.

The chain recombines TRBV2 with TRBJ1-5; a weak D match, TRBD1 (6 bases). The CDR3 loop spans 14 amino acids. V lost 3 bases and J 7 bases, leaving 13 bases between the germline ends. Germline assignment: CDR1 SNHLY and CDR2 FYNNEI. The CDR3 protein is CASSDRGQIQPQHF. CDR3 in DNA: TGTGCCAGCAGTGACCGGGGGCAGATCCAGCCCCAGCATTTT.

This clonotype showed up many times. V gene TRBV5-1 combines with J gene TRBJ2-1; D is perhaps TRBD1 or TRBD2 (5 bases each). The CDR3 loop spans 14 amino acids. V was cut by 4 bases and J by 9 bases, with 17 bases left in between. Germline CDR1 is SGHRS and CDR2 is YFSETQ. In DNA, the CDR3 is TGCGCCAGCAGCCTCGGGGCCTTTGAGGGTGAGCAGTTCTTC. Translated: CASSLGAFEGEQFF.

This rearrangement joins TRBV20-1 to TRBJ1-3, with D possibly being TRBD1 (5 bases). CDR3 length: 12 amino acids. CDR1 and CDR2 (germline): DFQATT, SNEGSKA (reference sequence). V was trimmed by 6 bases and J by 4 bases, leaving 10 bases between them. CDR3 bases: TGCAGTGCAGGCCCAGGGGGAAACACCATATATTTT. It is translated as CSAGPGGNTIYF.

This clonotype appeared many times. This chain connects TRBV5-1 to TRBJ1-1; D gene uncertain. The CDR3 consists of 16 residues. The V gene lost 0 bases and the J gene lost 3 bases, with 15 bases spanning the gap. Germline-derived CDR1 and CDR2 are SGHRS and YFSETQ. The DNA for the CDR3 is TGCGCCAGCAGCTTGGGGGCACTCAATGGGGACACTGAAGCTTTCTTT. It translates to CASSLGALNGDTEAFF.

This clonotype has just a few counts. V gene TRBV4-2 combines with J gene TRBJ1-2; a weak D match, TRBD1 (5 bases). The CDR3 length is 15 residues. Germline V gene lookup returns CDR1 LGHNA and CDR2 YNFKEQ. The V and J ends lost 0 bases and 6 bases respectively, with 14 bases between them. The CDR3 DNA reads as TGTGCCAGCAGCCAAGACTCGGTCGGGGGGGATGGCTACACCTTC. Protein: CASSQDSVGGDGYTF.

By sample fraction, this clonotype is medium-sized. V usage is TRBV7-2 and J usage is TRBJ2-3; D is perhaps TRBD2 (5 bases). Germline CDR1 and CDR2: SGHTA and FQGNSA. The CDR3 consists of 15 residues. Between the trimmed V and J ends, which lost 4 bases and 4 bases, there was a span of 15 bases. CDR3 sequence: CASSYLAEGADTQYF. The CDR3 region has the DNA TGTGCCAGCAGCTACCTAGCAGAGGGCGCAGATACGCAGTATTTT. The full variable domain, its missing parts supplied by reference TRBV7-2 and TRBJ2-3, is GAGVSQSPSNKVTEKGKDVELRCDPISGHTALYWYRQSLGQGLEFLIYFQGNSAPDKSGLPSDRFSAERTGGSVSTLTIQRTQQEDSAVYLCASSYLAEGADTQYFGPGTRLTVL.

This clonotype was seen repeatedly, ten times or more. The CDR3 protein is CASSLGSGTGNEQFF. The CDR3, as DNA: TGTGCCAGCAGCTTAGGCTCCGGGACAGGGAATGAGCAGTTCTTC. This chain joins TRBV7-2 and TRBJ2-1; TRBD1 agrees at 9 bases. This CDR3 is 15 amino acids long. Germline CDR1 is SGHTA and CDR2 is FQGNSA. With 1 base clipped from V and 7 bases from J, the junction kept 5 bases outside the gene matches.